Given below is one T cell receptor beta chain in context. Its cognate antigen is unknown. TCRdb keeps only in-frame clones here, not all; method: immunoSEQ multiplex PCR. The sample includes around 20,000 clones, about 90% of them seen just once. The data were taken from a study of T cells in localized non-small cell lung cancer. Findings and caveats of the study: Clonality peaked in uninvolved adjacent lung rather than tumor.

After removal of 3 bases from V and 4 bases from J, the junction contained 5 bases not matched to a gene. There are 14 residues in the CDR3. Per the germline V gene, CDR1 is LNHDA and CDR2 is SQIVND (reference sequence). This chain connects TRBV19 to TRBJ2-5, with 7 bases matching TRBD1. This clonotype was sampled from a woman between 35 and 70 years old with stage I lung adenocarcinoma. Material: peripheral blood, obtained before any cancer treatment. DNA for the CDR3: TGTGCCAGTAGTATGTCGACAGGGCGAGAGACCCAGTACTTC. Translation: CASSMSTGRETQYF.